The 2 T cell receptor beta chains below were found in one sample sequenced in a study of tissue T cells after allogeneic stem cell transplantation. Sequencing was performed with immunoSEQ multiplex PCR; in TCRdb, only in-frame clones are kept and a portion is missing. The sample shows a few thousand clones, about 50% of them seen only once. Time point meaning: mouse harvest day 14 after allogeneic transplant. Each mouse received 10^7 T-cell-depleted marrow cells plus 10^6 splenic CD5+ T cells by tail vein. The material sequenced was gut tissue. The source of these receptors is a female BALB/c mouse given C57BL/6 T cells with graft-versus-host disease after an allogeneic hematopoietic cell transplant.

This clone was seen a handful of times. Gene names are mouse gene names. Read data end 1 residue before the CDR3 end; the end is taken from the germline J gene. The chain carries TRBV12-2 and TRBJ1-3; TRBD1 might be the D (6 bases). This CDR3 is built from 14 residues. V was trimmed by 4 bases and J by 2 bases, leaving 11 bases between them. Germline assignment: CDR1 SGHLS and CDR2 HYDKME. The DNA read from the CDR3 is TGTGCCAGCTCGCTTGGGACAACTGGAAATACGCTCTAT. This sequence encodes CASSLGTTGNTLY. The CDR3, in full, reads CASSLGTTGNTLYF.

In the case of this clone: Each gene name is a mouse one. The CDR3 is cut off 1 residue early in the read; its end comes from the germline J gene. The chain links TRBV13-3 to TRBJ2-4; no reliable D call. The V gene's germline CDR1 is NNHDY and CDR2 SYVADS. CDR3 length: 13 amino acids. The V end lost 4 bases, the J end lost 1 base, and 7 bases lay between the germline ends. The CDR3 protein is CASSRQGQNTLYF. CDR3 DNA, as far as it was read: TGTGCCAGCAGTAGGCAGGGTCAAAACACCTTGTAC.